This is a list of T cell receptor beta chains from one sample in a study of blood T cell repertoires in COVID-19. Profiled with immunoSEQ multiplex PCR; TCRdb holds only in-frame clones, not every one. Of more than 100,000 clones listed, about 90% are singletons. Sequencing used peripheral blood. These receptors all stem from a human donor in a cohort sampled during active COVID-19. The CDR3 runs from the conserved cysteine through the conserved F or W. The D gene is left open where the match is weak. Clone size is not always given. Where it is, it says once, few, many or a class for expanded clones.

V	D	size	J	CDR3	DNA
TRBV18	TRBD1	.	TRBJ2-5	CASSPIGGSETQYF	TGTGCCAGCTCACCGATAGGGGGCTCAGAGACCCAGTACTTC
TRBV7-3	TRBD1	.	TRBJ1-2	CASSLTTGAGYTF	TGTGCCAGCAGCCTAACGACAGGGGCCGGCTACACCTTC
TRBV27	.	.	TRBJ1-5	CASSFVGGGNQPQHF	TGTGCCAGCAGTTTCGTGGGGGGGGGCAATCAGCCCCAGCATTTT
TRBV5-1	.	.	TRBJ1-2	CASSLDPLSNYGYTF	TGCGCCAGCAGCTTGGATCCTCTTTCTAACTATGGCTACACCTTC
TRBV2	TRBD1	.	TRBJ2-2	CASKDGTGFTGELFF	TGTGCCAGCAAGGATGGGACAGGGTTCACCGGGGAGCTGTTTTTT
TRBV9	TRBD1	.	TRBJ2-5	CASSAWGQGFQETQYF	TGTGCCAGCAGCGCATGGGGACAGGGGTTCCAAGAGACCCAGTACTTC
TRBV4-2	.	.	TRBJ2-7	CASSQEGRGYGYEQYF	TGTGCCAGCAGCCAAGAGGGGCGTGGGTATGGTTACGAGCAGTACTTC
TRBV30	.	few	TRBJ1-5	CAWSNLGQRREPQHF	TGTGCCTGGAGCAATCTTGGACAGAGAAGGGAGCCCCAGCATTTT
TRBV7-2	TRBD2	.	TRBJ2-7	CASSLVPGGSYEQYF	TGTGCCAGCAGCTTAGTACCGGGGGGGTCCTACGAGCAGTACTTC
TRBV9	TRBD1	.	TRBJ2-7	CASSVGQGDYEQYF	TGTGCCAGCAGCGTAGGACAGGGGGACTACGAGCAGTACTTC
TRBV7-9	TRBD2	.	TRBJ2-1	CASSQVTSEGEQFF	TGTGCCAGCAGCCAAGTGACTAGCGAAGGTGAGCAGTTCTTC
TRBV4-1	.	.	TRBJ1-2	CASSHQVNYGYTF	TGCGCCAGCAGCCATCAGGTTAACTATGGCTACACCTTC
TRBV4-2	.	.	TRBJ2-7	CASSQDSSADYEQYF	TGTGCCAGCAGCCAAGACTCCTCAGCGGACTACGAGCAGTACTTC
TRBV7-6	TRBD2	.	TRBJ2-5	CASSLYGGAGETQYF	TGTGCCAGCAGCTTATACGGGGGGGCGGGAGAGACCCAGTACTTC
TRBV3-1/TRBV3-2	TRBD1	.	TRBJ2-7	CASSRGDRAYEQYF	TGTGCCAGCAGCAGGGGGGACAGGGCTTACGAGCAGTACTTC
TRBV27	.	.	TRBJ1-3	CASSNTAGNTIYF	TGTGCCAGCAGTAATACGGCTGGAAACACCATATATTTT
TRBV27	TRBD1	.	TRBJ1-1	CASSPGTGGVSNTEAFF	TGTGCCAGCAGTCCCGGGACAGGGGGTGTATCGAACACTGAAGCTTTCTTT
TRBV3-1/TRBV3-2	.	.	TRBJ2-5	CASSHGAGETQYF	TGTGCCAGCAGCCATGGGGCCGGGGAGACCCAGTACTTC
TRBV6-6	TRBD2	.	TRBJ2-2	CASSYSMGGTGELFF	TGTGCCAGCAGTTACTCGATGGGGGGGACCGGGGAGCTGTTTTTT
TRBV9	TRBD2	.	TRBJ2-3	CASSVGLTSVGDTQYF	TGTGCCAGCAGCGTAGGACTAACTAGCGTCGGAGATACGCAGTATTTT
TRBV30	.	.	TRBJ2-5	CAWSPTPPTQYF	TGTGCCTGGAGTCCAACACCCCCCACCCAGTACTTC
TRBV5-1	.	.	TRBJ2-7	CASSPQGGGDYEQYF	TGCGCCAGCAGCCCACAAGGAGGGGGCGACTACGAGCAGTACTTC
TRBV15	TRBD1	.	TRBJ2-5	CATSRVDRVTYF	TGTGCCACCAGCAGAGTCGACAGGGTAACGTACTTC
TRBV19	.	.	TRBJ1-5	CASSIDLRGGRRINQPQHF	TGTGCCAGTAGTATAGATCTTAGAGGGGGTAGACGGATCAATCAGCCCCAGCATTTT
TRBV5-4	.	.	TRBJ1-1	CASSTLHSLPVIF	TGTGCCAGTTCGACATTACACTCCCTTCCGGTTATCTTT
TRBV30	.	.	TRBJ1-6	CAWSVLRGDSPLHF	TGTGCCTGGAGTGTACTAAGGGGCGATTCACCCCTCCACTTT